The rows below give T cell receptor beta chains drawn from one sample of a study of neurological immune-mediated disorders. TCRdb reprocessed the 5' RACE reads with MiXCR, giving one entry per CDR3 protein. The table has 35,000 to 45,000 distinct CDR3 sequences, roughly 7% seen once. Sequencing was done on a sample of PBMCs. The receptors derive from a woman aged 40 to 50 in good health. CDR3s include the opening cysteine and the closing phenylalanine or tryptophan. Each record gives: clone size, V gene, J gene, D gene, CDR3 protein, CDR3 DNA. The D gene is left open where the match is weak. Expanded clones are given a class, and other clones once, few, many or no size at all.

>many|TRBV6-5|TRBJ2-6|NA
CASSYVGGANVLTF
TGTGCCAGCAGTTACGTCGGGGGGGCCAACGTCCTGACTTTC
>many|TRBV7-9|TRBJ1-3|NA
CASSLATGSGNTIYF
TGTGCCAGCAGCTTAGCTACAGGGTCCGGAAACACCATATATTTT
>many|TRBV5-6|TRBJ2-5|NA
CASSLVSVQETQYF
TGTGCCAGCAGCTTGGTGTCAGTGCAAGAGACCCAGTACTTC
>NA|TRBV20-1|TRBJ2-1|NA
CSAYKRGAGYTEHFF
TGCAGTGCTTATAAACGGGGGGCGGGATATACTGAGCATTTCTTC
>many|TRBV5-6|TRBJ1-4|NA
CASSLGTGRDEKLFF
TGTGCCAGCAGCTTGGGGACCGGTAGAGATGAAAAACTGTTTTTT
>many|TRBV18|TRBJ1-1|NA
CASQKGDEAFF
TGTGCCAGCCAAAAAGGGGATGAAGCTTTCTTT
>many|TRBV6-1|TRBJ1-5|NA
CASSEGYSNQPQHF
TGTGCCAGCAGTGAGGGCTATAGCAATCAGCCCCAGCATTTT
>many|TRBV6-5|TRBJ2-1|NA
CASSYREDNEQFF
TGTGCCAGCAGTTACAGGGAGGACAATGAGCAGTTCTTC
>many|TRBV10-3|TRBJ2-7|NA
CAISDPGGPHMEEQYF
TGTGCCATCAGTGATCCCGGGGGCCCCCACATGGAAGAGCAGTACTTC
>few|TRBV19|TRBJ1-1|NA
CASNARGETFMNTEAFF
TGTGCCAGTAACGCACGGGGGGAGACTTTCATGAACACTGAAGCTTTCTTT
>many|TRBV27|TRBJ2-2|TRBD2
CASSPNPGLVVGELFF
TGTGCCAGCAGTCCCAACCCGGGACTAGTAGTCGGGGAGCTGTTTTTT
>many|TRBV14|TRBJ1-2|NA
CASSQTRLSYGYTF
TGTGCCAGCAGCCAAACTCGTCTGAGCTATGGCTACACCTTC
>many|TRBV20-1|TRBJ2-1|NA
CSAREGRERDEQFF
TGCAGTGCTAGAGAGGGACGGGAGAGAGATGAGCAGTTCTTC
>many|TRBV12-3/TRBV12-4|TRBJ1-3|NA
CASSLVLGAGNTIYF
TGTGCCAGCAGTTTGGTTCTAGGGGCTGGAAACACCATATATTTT
>NA|TRBV12-3/TRBV12-4|TRBJ1-1|NA
CASNLAAVSTEAFF
TGTGCCAGCAACCTGGCTGCGGTGAGCACTGAAGCTTTCTTT
>many|TRBV18|TRBJ2-3|NA
CASSPPRRAGYTDTQYF
TGTGCCAGCTCACCCCCGCGAAGAGCGGGCTACACAGATACGCAGTATTTT
>NA|TRBV6-1|TRBJ1-4|NA
CASSPNPGSGEKLFF
TGTGCCAGCAGTCCCAATCCGGGCTCGGGGGAAAAACTGTTTTTT
>NA|TRBV9|TRBJ2-3|TRBD2
CASSEVLGGGSTDTQYF
TGTGCTAGCAGCGAAGTCCTCGGGGGGGGAAGCACAGATACGCAGTATTTT
>many|TRBV29-1|TRBJ2-1|NA
CKGEGYNEQFF
TGCAAGGGAGAGGGGTACAATGAGCAGTTCTTC
>many|TRBV5-1|TRBJ2-2|NA
CASNEQGGTGELFF
TGCGCCAGCAACGAACAGGGAGGCACCGGGGAGCTGTTTTTT